This entry lists 28 T cell receptor beta chains sequenced from one sample in a study of T cell repertoires in cytomegalovirus infection. TCRdb re-called the reads with MiXCR, one entry per CDR3 protein. Here the sample spans approximately 500,000 distinct CDR3 sequences, 11% being singletons. The specimen was PBMCs. These receptors were obtained from a human donor in good health (CMV status not recorded). Some clones in this sample may be carry-over from other donors' samples.

This clonotype showed up just a few times. The chain recombines TRBV9 with TRBJ2-3; 14 bases line up with TRBD2. V lost 4 bases and J lost 7; bases outside the gene matches: 14. The CDR3 covers 18 residues. Germline CDR1 is SGDLS and CDR2 is YYNGEE. In DNA, the CDR3 is TGTGCCAGCAGCCCTTTAGGAGGGGGACTAGCGGGAGTATATACGCAGTATTTT. Residues: CASSPLGGGLAGVYTQYF.

As DNA, the CDR3 is TGTGCCAGCAGCCCCACAGGGGGAGGTACGCAGTATTTT. Encoded protein: CASSPTGGGTQYF. The V gene is TRBV5-6, the J gene TRBJ2-3; 8 bases are shared with TRBD1. Looked up from germline, CDR1 is SGHDT and CDR2 is YYEEEE. The CDR3 is made up of 13 amino acids. The trim removed 4 bases at V and 8 bases at J, leaving 6 bases unmatched. Together with reference TRBV5-6 and TRBJ2-3, the CDR3 gives the full variable domain: DAGVTQSPTHLIKTRGQQVTLRCSPKSGHDTVSWYQQALGQGPQFIFQYYEEEERQRGNFPDRFSGHQFPNYSSELNVNALLLGDSALYLCASSPTGGGTQYFGPGTRLTVL.

This clonotype was detected many times. This sequence joins TRBV6-2 or TRBV6-3 and TRBJ1-2; no clear D. Deletions cut 5 bases from V and 5 bases from J, with 6 bases between. CDR1 is MNHEY and CDR2 is SVGEGT in the germline V gene. The CDR3 contains 11 residues. The chain's CDR3 is CASSPMYGYTF. The CDR3 DNA reads TGTGCCAGCAGTCCGATGTATGGCTACACCTTC.

This clonotype turned up a few times. The V gene is TRBV5-1, the J gene TRBJ1-4; the D gene is possibly TRBD1 (5 bases). The V and J ends lost 2 bases and 7 bases respectively, with 12 bases between them. The CDR3 is 14 residues long. Per the germline V gene, CDR1 is SGHRS and CDR2 is YFSETQ. The DNA for the CDR3 is TGCGCCAGCAGCTTCGGGGGAGGAGGTGAAAAACTGTTTTTT. It specifies CASSFGGGGEKLFF. Based on the CDR3 plus reference TRBV5-1 and TRBJ1-4, the full variable domain is KAGVTQTPRYLIKTRGQQVTLSCSPISGHRSVSWYQQTPGQGLQFLFEYFSETQRNKGNFPGRFSGRQFSNSRSEMNVSTLELGDSALYLCASSFGGGGEKLFFGSGTQLSVL.

This clonotype was found a few times. V is TRBV19 and J is TRBJ2-3; unclear D gene. This CDR3 spans 14 amino acids. V was cut by 6 bases and J by 3 bases, with 13 bases left in between. The germline V gene has CDR1 LNHDA and CDR2 SQIVND (reference sequence). CDR3 DNA sequence: TGTGCCAGTAGGAGACATATATTAACAGATACGCAGTATTTT. Amino acid sequence: CASRRHILTDTQYF.

This clonotype was counted at least ten times. The V gene is TRBV3-1, the J gene TRBJ2-1; TRBD1 aligns across 10 bases. The V gene's germline CDR1 is LGHDT and CDR2 YNNKEL (reference sequence). This CDR3 contains 16 residues. With 4 bases clipped from V and 4 bases from J, the junction kept 7 bases outside the gene matches. The CDR3 is CASSRFRTGGYNEQFF. CDR3 DNA sequence: TGTGCCAGCAGCCGATTCCGGACAGGGGGGTACAATGAGCAGTTCTTC.

This chain links TRBV9 with TRBJ2-5; tentative D call: TRBD1 (6 bases). The V end lost 4 bases, the J end lost 0 bases, and 13 bases lay between the germline ends. CDR3 length: 15 amino acids. In germline, CDR1 is SGDLS, CDR2 YYNGEE. CDR3 nucleotides: TGTGCCAGCAGCACAGGGAAAAAGAACCAAGAGACCCAGTACTTC. It encodes CASSTGKKNQETQYF.

Many counts were recorded for this clonotype. V usage is TRBV7-8 and J usage is TRBJ2-2; possible D gene TRBD1, 7 bases. Trimming stripped 5 bases from V and 4 bases from J, with 14 bases between. The V gene's germline CDR1 is SGHVS and CDR2 FQNEAQ. The CDR3 length is 15 residues. The CDR3 loop reads CASSPAGGLTGELFF. In DNA, the CDR3 is TGTGCCAGCAGCCCCGCAGGGGGGCTCACCGGGGAGCTGTTTTTT.

This clonotype was seen only a few times. The V and J genes are TRBV20-1 and TRBJ2-7, with TRBD2 identical over 13 bases. The CDR3 is 13 residues long. CDR1 is DFQATT and CDR2 is SNEGSKA in the germline V gene (reference sequence). CDR3 sequence reads: CRGTSGTTYEQYF. The CDR3 DNA sequence: TGCAGGGGGACTAGCGGGACCACCTACGAGCAGTACTTC.

Concerning this clonotype: This could be a read error, since a much larger clone is one nucleotide away. The CDR3 does not end in the conserved phenylalanine or tryptophan, so this is likely a read error. The CDR3 DNA follows: TGTGCCAGTAGCAGAGGGACTAGCAGTACAGATACGCAGTATATT. Protein sequence: CASSRGTSSTDTQYI. The chain carries TRBV19 and TRBJ2-3, with 9 bases aligning to TRBD2. V lost 6 bases, J lost 3 bases, and 7 bases stayed unmatched. Germline V CDR1 and CDR2: LNHDA, SQIVND (reference sequence). The CDR3 is 15 amino acids.

This clonotype came up a few times. The V and J genes are TRBV20-1 and TRBJ2-1, with 8 bases identical to TRBD2. The CDR3 consists of 14 residues. After removal of 0 bases from V and 7 bases from J, the junction contained 5 bases not matched to a gene. Germline values: CDR1 DFQATT, CDR2 SNEGSKA (reference sequence). The CDR3 protein is CSARDGGGDNEQFF. CDR3 nucleotides: TGCAGTGCTAGAGACGGGGGGGGGGATAATGAGCAGTTCTTC.

This clonotype has more than one count but fewer than ten. The CDR3 reads CASSTRTEGYTF. CDR3 bases: TGTGCCAGCAGCACAAGGACGGAGGGCTACACCTTC. The chain is built from TRBV9 and TRBJ1-2; D uncertain. This CDR3 contains 12 residues. V lost 4 bases and J lost 8, with 12 bases in between. CDR1 SGDLS and CDR2 YYNGEE come from the germline V gene.

This clonotype was seen ten or more times. V usage is TRBV7-2 and J usage is TRBJ2-7; 9 nucleotides agree with TRBD2. The germline V gene has CDR1 SGHTA and CDR2 FQGNSA. Germline trimming cut 5 bases from V and 6 bases from J; bases unmatched to any gene: 8. The CDR3 extends over 14 amino acids. This CDR3 is CASSRGGALPEQYF. CDR3 sequence (DNA): TGTGCCAGCAGCCGCGGGGGGGCATTACCCGAGCAGTACTTC.

Many counts were recorded for this clonotype. V and J are TRBV7-9 and TRBJ1-2, with 9 bases fitting TRBD1. V lost 0 bases and J lost 3; bases outside the gene matches: 2. The CDR3 extends over 15 amino acids. Germline-derived CDR1 and CDR2 are SEHNR and FQNEAQ (reference sequence). Here the CDR3 DNA reads TGTGCCAGCAGCTTAGCGGGACAGGGCGACTATGGCTACACCTTC. Encoded protein: CASSLAGQGDYGYTF.

This clonotype was observed at least ten times. The chain joins TRBV7-2 to TRBJ2-2; TRBD2 aligns across 8 bases. CDR1 and CDR2 (germline): SGHTA, FQGNSA. V gave up 2 bases and J gave up 3 bases; unmatched junction bases: 2. The CDR3 spans 15 residues. The CDR3 spells CASSLSGGDTGELFF. The CDR3 bases are TGTGCCAGCAGCTTAAGCGGGGGAGACACCGGGGAGCTGTTTTTT.

This clonotype was detected a few times. The genes are TRBV12-3 or TRBV12-4 and TRBJ1-1; D perhaps matches TRBD1 (5 bases). The germline V and J ends were trimmed by 1 base and 6 bases, with 21 bases remaining between them. There are 17 residues in the CDR3. CDR3 region: CASSLVTGGGMGAEAFF. The CDR3 bases are TGTGCCAGCAGTTTAGTCACAGGAGGCGGTATGGGGGCTGAAGCTTTCTTT.

This chain connects TRBV27 to TRBJ2-7; 8 positions agree with TRBD2. Trimming took 5 bases from V and 4 from J; bases not matched to a gene: 13. Germline V gene lookup returns CDR1 MNHEY and CDR2 SMNVEV (reference sequence). The CDR3 sequence is 16 residues long. The CDR3 coding sequence is TGTGCCAGCAGTCTCAACTCAGGGACTAGAGTGTACGAGCAGTACTTC. It translates to CASSLNSGTRVYEQYF.

This clonotype was seen ten or more times. The J gene is TRBJ2-5, the V gene TRBV2; D is ambiguous. The length of the CDR3 is 11 residues. Trimming shortened V by 3 bases and J by 5 bases, and 4 bases separated the two germline ends. Germline V gene sequence: CDR1 SNHLY, CDR2 FYNNEI. In DNA, the CDR3 is TGTGCCAGCAGTGACTGGGAGACCCAGTACTTC. Translation gives CASSDWETQYF. Together with reference TRBV2 and TRBJ2-5, the CDR3 gives the full variable domain: EPEVTQTPSHQVTQMGQEVILRCVPISNHLYFYWYRQILGQKVEFLVSFYNNEISEKSEIFDDQFSVERPDGSNFTLKIRSTKLEDSAMYFCASSDWETQYFGPGTRLLVL.

The chain combines TRBV20-1 with TRBJ1-4, with unresolved D. Germline V gene sequence: CDR1 DFQATT, CDR2 SNEGSKA (reference sequence). V dropped 6 bases and J dropped 5 bases, with 10 bases sitting between them. CDR3 size: 12 residues. CDR3 bases: TGCAGTGCCCCCGGTGGGAATGAAAAACTGTTTTTT. Translating gives CSAPGGNEKLFF.

This chain links TRBV9 with TRBJ2-1; TRBD2 aligns across 8 bases. Germline V lookup: CDR1 SGDLS, CDR2 YYNGEE. This CDR3 has 16 residues. V was pared by 0 bases and J by 4 bases, with 6 bases of the junction left unmatched. CDR3 sequence (DNA): TGTGCCAGCAGCGTAGTATGGGCGGGGGGATACAATGAGCAGTTCTTC. It is translated as CASSVVWAGGYNEQFF.

This clonotype was observed a handful of times. The chain links TRBV29-1 to TRBJ2-1; tentative D call: TRBD2 (5 bases). This CDR3 has 15 residues. CDR1 and CDR2 from the germline V gene are SQVTM and ANQGSEA. Deletions cut 7 bases from V and 8 bases from J, with 24 bases between. The CDR3 DNA reads TGCAGCGCCCCGACTGGGTATGTGGGAGACCATGAGCAGTTCTTC. This codes for CSAPTGYVGDHEQFF.

This chain uses TRBV2 with TRBJ2-5; D unresolved. CDR1 and CDR2 from the germline V gene are SNHLY and FYNNEI. The V gene lost 8 bases and the J gene lost 2 bases, with 15 bases spanning the gap. The length of the CDR3 is 14 residues. The CDR3 DNA reads TGTGCCAGCGGGCTGGAAGTGGGGCAAGAGACCCAGTACTTC. Residues: CASGLEVGQETQYF. Using reference TRBV2 and TRBJ2-5 for the parts outside the CDR3, the full variable domain is EPEVTQTPSHQVTQMGQEVILRCVPISNHLYFYWYRQILGQKVEFLVSFYNNEISEKSEIFDDQFSVERPDGSNFTLKIRSTKLEDSAMYFCASGLEVGQETQYFGPGTRLLVL.

The chain joins TRBV10-3 to TRBJ1-1; D might be TRBD1 (5 bases). The CDR3 covers 16 residues. The V end was cut by 0 bases, the J end by 1 base, with 12 bases between. Germline V gene data show CDR1 as ENHRY and CDR2 as SYGVKD. The DNA of the CDR3 is TGTGCCATCAGTGAGTCGAGGGGACGGGGGAACACTGAAGCTTTCTTT. Its protein is CAISESRGRGNTEAFF.

This clonotype was counted only a few times. The chain employs TRBV29-1 and TRBJ1-1, with no clear D. From germline, CDR1 is SQVTM and CDR2 ANQGSEA. The CDR3 covers 14 residues. V shed 3 bases and J shed 0 bases, with 11 bases lying between them. The CDR3 coding sequence is TGCAGCGTTGAGAGGACGGCCATGAACACTGAAGCTTTCTTT. Translated, it gives CSVERTAMNTEAFF.

J is TRBJ2-1 and V is TRBV5-1; TRBD2 matches at 7 bases. V trimming: 1 base; J trimming: 5 bases; junction bases outside the gene matches: 9. The CDR3 length is 16 residues. The germline V gene encodes CDR1 SGHRS and CDR2 YFSETQ. CDR3 protein: CASSLFAERGNNEQFF. CDR3 DNA: TGCGCCAGCAGCTTGTTCGCGGAGCGGGGAAACAATGAGCAGTTCTTC.

This clonotype was counted many times. The V gene is TRBV11-2, the J gene TRBJ2-7; D remains unclear. The germline gives CDR1 SGHAT, CDR2 FQNNGV. V lost 5 bases and J 3 bases, leaving 23 bases between the germline ends. The CDR3 length is 17 residues. The CDR3 loop is CASSPASVLGRHYEQYF. The CDR3 nucleotides are TGTGCCAGCAGCCCCGCTTCGGTTCTGGGCCGACACTACGAGCAGTACTTC. Full variable domain (remainder filled in from reference TRBV11-2 and TRBJ2-7): EAGVAQSPRYKIIEKRQSVAFWCNPISGHATLYWYQQILGQGPKLLIQFQNNGVVDDSQLPKDRFSAERLKGVDSTLKIQPAKLEDSAVYLCASSPASVLGRHYEQYFGPGTRLTVT.

As regards this clonotype: It may be a read error: a sequence one base away is much more abundant. This chain joins TRBV7-3 and TRBJ2-7; maybe TRBD2 (7 bases). Looked up from germline, CDR1 is SGHTA and CDR2 is FQGTGA. The CDR3 consists of 13 residues. Trimming took 4 bases from V and 8 from J, leaving 15 bases between them. The CDR3 protein is CASSSPGGGKQYF. The CDR3 region has the DNA TGTGCCAGCAGCTCACCGGGGGGCGGCAAGCAGTACTTC.

This clonotype was counted between two and nine times. The chain employs TRBV5-1 and TRBJ2-2, with a possible D match to TRBD1 (6 bases). This CDR3 comprises 16 residues. Germline values: CDR1 SGHRS, CDR2 YFSETQ. Between the trimmed V and J ends, which lost 4 bases and 4 bases, there was a span of 17 bases. In nucleotides, the CDR3 is TGCGCCAGCAGCAAATCCAGGGGATCTGGCACCGGGGAGCTGTTTTTT. It codes for CASSKSRGSGTGELFF.